This T cell receptor (beta chain) was captured by sequencing in a study of T cells in Graves' hyperthyroidism and ophthalmopathy (dated by TCRdb to between 2018 and 2021). With respect to the entire study: Peripheral blood was sampled at the time of initial diagnosis, prior to any treatment. Following sampling, methimazole starting at 30 mg daily was given to hyperthyroidism patients, and high-dose intravenous methylprednisolone was given to ophthalmopathy patients. For training and testing, the approximately 92 patients in the discovery cohort were randomly divided in a 7:3 ratio. Prospective prediction of ophthalmopathy was tested in an independent validation cohort consisting of 18 to 20 hyperthyroidism patients and 17 patients who later progressed to ophthalmopathy. TCR V-J signatures able to tell the groups apart were searched for in a discovery cohort of approximately 95 patients, of whom about 40 had Graves' ophthalmopathy and 57 had stable Graves' hyperthyroidism. In more than 5 Graves' hyperthyroidism patients, the study also compared T-cell repertoires from thyroid tissue with T-cell repertoires from blood. TCR Vbeta CDR3 sequencing of some 140 peripheral blood samples (approximately 44 ophthalmopathy, over 70 hyperthyroidism and approximately 17 progressor patients) is reported in the paper.

Ten or more counts support this clonotype. Its recognized antigen is unknown. There are no base qualities to consult, and no much larger clone falls within one base. TCR beta CDR3 regions were amplified from RNA transcripts. The first round of RT-PCR for the TCR CDR3 was performed with the HTBI primer set and the Qiagen OneStep RT-PCR kit. A second multiplex PCR round built the libraries, followed by size selection and purification. Libraries were sequenced paired-end with 100 bp reads on an Illumina HiSeq2000. The authors processed their data as follows. SOAPnuke was used to process the raw data, removing reads that contained adapters or uncalled bases, had a mean Phred below 15, or lacked an exact match to the constant primer or identifier. COPE v1.2.5 was used to merge the high-quality paired reads, and each unique nucleotide sequence was defined as a clonotype. Clonotypes were aligned to IMGT TRBV, TRBD and TRBJ reference segments using MiTCR v1.1. The analysis was restricted to V-J combinations with a frequency above 0.0001, which together covered about 99% of the repertoires. A TCS score was defined as the ratio of F50 (clonal expansion) to E x V (chaos), with BLOSUM62-based TCRdist applied between CDR3 peptides within each V-J. Welch's t-statistics and random forest reduced around 550 V-J features to 10 to 15, which were used in a naive Bayes classifier (R e1071). TCRdb passed the public sequencing reads through fastp at Q25 and MiXCR, retaining productive beta sequences. Every entry covers one CDR3 protein and lists the most common genes and DNA from its rows. TCRdb's processing, not the study's, gives the V and J calls here. This sample gives fewer than 500,000 distinct CDR3 sequences in total; roughly 14% of them show up just once. Less than 15% of the sample is taken by the ten largest.

Ophthalmopathy patients had moderately to severely active disease, with a Clinical Activity Score of 3 or more, a NOSPECS grade of 4 or more, and a disease duration of less than 3 months. Any patient with an uncontrolled infection, another autoimmune disease, pregnancy or lactation was excluded. Diagnoses were based on clinical symptoms, serum thyroxine and TRAb, thyroid ultrasound and orbital computed tomography. PBMCs were separated from under 11 ml of fresh peripheral blood using Ficoll-Paque density gradient centrifugation. Total RNA was extracted using Trizol reagent, and RNA quality was assessed on an Agilent 2100 Bioanalyzer. Overall study results and their limits: Most expanded thyroid clonotypes (frequency above 0.001) were also detected in blood, suggesting blood repertoires may reflect thyroid immune responses. Ophthalmopathy was separated from stable hyperthyroidism by a 13 V-J signature model, with approximately 85% sensitivity and approximately 81% specificity obtained in cross-validation and 80%/75% obtained in testing. In validation, progression to ophthalmopathy was predicted by the model with around 70% sensitivity and 72% to 85% specificity, a median of about 6.8 months before onset. No statistical method was used to fix the sample size in advance, and group allocation was not hidden from the investigators.

The germline V gene (reference sequence) specifies SGHAT as CDR1 and FQDESV as CDR2. Spanning cysteine to phenylalanine, the CDR3 consists of 13 amino acids. The only DNA kept is the CDR3, 39 bases in frame from the first base. Ends trimmed: V by 6 bases, J by 7 bases; bases unmatched to a gene: 8. The sample comprised blood. Recombination connected TRBV11-1 to TRBJ2-7; 8 junctional bases match TRBD1. The sequence was obtained from a man between 18 and 35 years old with Graves' ophthalmopathy. The base sequence is TGTGCCAGCAGAGTGACAGGGGCGGGTGAGCAGTACTTC. It translates as CASRVTGAGEQYF.